The rows below give T cell receptor beta chains drawn from one sample of a study of immune characterization of retroperitoneal liposarcoma. TCRdb itself ran the PCR reads through MiXCR, one entry per CDR3 protein. The top ten clones hold under 25% of a sample with some 9,300 distinct CDR3 sequences, roughly 28% of them seen once. The sequenced sample was blood. Receptors originate from a male donor with retroperitoneal liposarcoma. Each CDR3 is given with its conserved first and last residue. Fields, in order: V gene, D gene, J gene, clone size, CDR3 DNA, CDR3 protein. D genes are given only for firm matches. Size is stated for part of the rows, as once, few or many counts, or as a class when the clone is expanded.

>TRBV4-3|TRBD2|TRBJ2-7|.
TGCGCCAGCAGCCAACCGGGACTAGCCGCCGAGCAGTACTTC
CASSQPGLAAEQYF
>TRBV7-8|TRBD1|TRBJ1-5|.
TGTGCCAGCAGTCACGGGACAGGGAATCAGCCCCAGCATTTT
CASSHGTGNQPQHF
>TRBV3-1|.|TRBJ2-3|.
TGTGCCAGCAGCCAAGAGGGGCAGGGGCCAGATACGCAGTATTTT
CASSQEGQGPDTQYF
>TRBV5-1|.|TRBJ2-3|many
TGCGCCAGCAGCCCTATGGAAGGGCCCGGCACAGATACGCAGTATTTT
CASSPMEGPGTDTQYF
>TRBV6-5|TRBD2|TRBJ2-1|.
TGTGCCAGCAGTTACTCGAGGGGCGGGGGGGCCGAAGAGCAGTTCTTC
CASSYSRGGGAEEQFF
>TRBV14|.|TRBJ1-3|few
TGTGCCAGCAGCGAAAGGCCACAATTCGTCGGAAACACCATATATTTT
CASSERPQFVGNTIYF
>TRBV12-3/TRBV12-4|TRBD2|TRBJ2-1|large
TGTGCCAGCAGTTCCTCCCCGGGGCTAGCGGGGGGGCGGCAGCGATTACACAATGAGCAGTTCTTC
CASSSSPGLAGGRQRLHNEQFF
>TRBV7-4|TRBD2|TRBJ2-3|once
TGTGCCAGCGGGACTAGCGGGGGGCGGAATACGCAGTATTTT
CASGTSGGRNTQYF
>TRBV6-1|TRBD1|TRBJ1-6|many
TGTGCCAGCAGTGAAGGGACAGGGGGTTCACCCCTCCACTTT
CASSEGTGGSPLHF
>TRBV25-1|.|TRBJ2-1|few
TGTGCCAGCAGTGAACGCACTACTAGTTACAATGAGCAGTTCTTC
CASSERTTSYNEQFF
>TRBV11-3|.|TRBJ1-3|.
TGTGCCAGCAGCCCGGGGGGGCACACCATATATTTT
CASSPGGHTIYF
>TRBV25-1|TRBD2|TRBJ2-1|.
TGTGCCAGCAGTGACAGAGCTAGCGGGAGGAATGAGCAGTTCTTC
CASSDRASGRNEQFF
>TRBV12-3/TRBV12-4|.|TRBJ2-1|.
TGTGCCGGGCGCGGTTGTGTGCGAACCTACAATGAGCAGTTCTTC
CAGRGCVRTYNEQFF
>TRBV11-3|.|TRBJ2-5|.
TGTGCCAGCAGCCCAGGGGAGAGGGAGACCCAGTACTTC
CASSPGERETQYF
>TRBV7-2|.|TRBJ2-5|many
TGTGCCAGCAGCTTAGCCGGGTTGGAGACCCAGTACTTC
CASSLAGLETQYF
>TRBV11-3|.|TRBJ1-2|.
TGTGCCAGCAGCCCACCTTGGGGCTCCAACTATGGCTACACCTTC
CASSPPWGSNYGYTF
>TRBV5-1|.|TRBJ2-2|.
TGCGCCAGCAGTTTTTGGGGAGAGGATACCGGGGAGCTGTTTTTT
CASSFWGEDTGELFF
>TRBV27|.|TRBJ2-3|many
TGTGCCAGCAGTTTATCGTCTCCGAGCACAGATACGCAGTATTTT
CASSLSSPSTDTQYF
>TRBV6-1|TRBD1|TRBJ1-4|many
TGTGCCAGCAGAGCGGGGGACAGGGGCCACGAAAAACTGTTTTTT
CASRAGDRGHEKLFF
>TRBV6-2/TRBV6-3|.|TRBJ2-1|.
TGTGCCAGCAGTTACAGACGACACAATGAGCAGTTCTTC
CASSYRRHNEQFF
>TRBV6-1|.|TRBJ1-3|.
TGTGCCAGCAGTGATGGGGAGGTTCTAACTGGAAACACCATATATTTT
CASSDGEVLTGNTIYF
>TRBV6-5|.|TRBJ2-1|.
TGTGCCAGCAGTTACCGTCGCACTGGGAGAGCCAATGAGCAGTTCTTC
CASSYRRTGRANEQFF
>TRBV3-1|.|TRBJ2-1|many
TGTGCCAGCAGCCAAGAGGGGCATGAGCAGTTCTTC
CASSQEGHEQFF
>TRBV4-3|.|TRBJ1-1|.
TGCGCCAGCAGCCAAGTTGAGAACACTGAAGCTTTCTTT
CASSQVENTEAFF